A single sample gave rise to the 29 T cell receptor beta chains below, sequenced in a study of cytomegalovirus exposure and HLA in healthy donors. Vbeta (60) and Jbeta (13) primers were used in the PCR. Assay: immunoSEQ multiplex PCR; the TCRdb copy retains only in-frame clones and omits some. The table includes about 67,000 clones, about three quarters detected once. The sample taken for sequencing was PBMCs. Receptors originate from a man aged 35-49 years in good health and CMV-seronegative.

V usage is TRBV2 and J usage is TRBJ2-3; 8 positions match TRBD2. The germline CDR1 and CDR2 sequences are SNHLY and FYNNEI. The trim removed 1 base at V and 5 bases at J, leaving 8 bases unmatched. The CDR3 is made up of 16 amino acids. This chain's CDR3 is CASSEVRTGGKDTQYF. The CDR3 DNA reads as TGTGCCAGCAGTGAAGTACGGACGGGAGGGAAAGATACGCAGTATTTT.

The V gene is TRBV13, the J gene TRBJ2-3; 9 bases fit TRBD2. CDR1 is PRHDT and CDR2 is FYEKMQ in the germline V gene (reference sequence). The V and J ends lost 3 bases and 4 bases, in that order; junction bases with no gene match: 5. The CDR3 sequence is 15 residues long. The CDR3 spells CASSLAGGFSDTQYF. The CDR3, as DNA: TGTGCCAGCAGCTTGGCGGGAGGGTTTTCAGATACGCAGTATTTT.

J is TRBJ2-3 and V is TRBV5-1; maybe TRBD1 (6 bases). The V end lost 0 bases, the J end lost 2 bases, and 13 bases lay between the germline ends. Germline CDR1 and CDR2: SGHRS and YFSETQ. The CDR3 is 16 residues long. DNA for the CDR3: TGCGCCAGCAGCTTGGGTCAGGGGATGACCACAGATACGCAGTATTTT. It translates to CASSLGQGMTTDTQYF.

V is TRBV5-8 and J is TRBJ2-1; TRBD1 is a possible D gene (5 bases). V was pared by 2 bases and J by 6 bases, with 15 bases between. CDR1 SGHTS and CDR2 YDEGEE come from the germline V gene. This CDR3 has 15 residues. CDR3: CASSFSGAIRNEQFF. The DNA for the CDR3 is TGTGCCAGCAGCTTCTCTGGGGCTATCCGCAATGAGCAGTTCTTC. Looking up the rest from reference TRBV5-8 and TRBJ2-1 gives the full variable domain: EAGVTQSPTHLIKTRGQQATLRCSPISGHTSVYWYQQALGLGLQFLLWYDEGEERNRGNFPPRFSGRQFPNYSSELNVNALELEDSALYLCASSFSGAIRNEQFFGPGTRLTVL.

The chain combines TRBV6-5 with TRBJ2-5; D might be TRBD1 (8 bases). CDR1 MNHEY and CDR2 SVGAGI come from the germline V gene. V lost 7 bases and J lost 4, with 16 bases in between. The CDR3 extends over 14 amino acids. The CDR3 bases are TGTGCCAGCACCGAGACAGGGGAGGGAGAGACCCAGTACTTC. Protein: CASTETGEGETQYF.

The rearrangement uses TRBV10-3 and TRBJ1-6; tentatively, D is TRBD1 (5 bases). This CDR3 region has 18 residues. V lost 2 bases and J lost 0, with 14 bases in between. The germline CDR1 and CDR2 sequences are ENHRY and SYGVKD. The DNA of the CDR3 is TGTGCCATCAGTGAGGTACAGGTTAAAACCTCCTATAATTCACCCCTCCACTTT. Its protein product is CAISEVQVKTSYNSPLHF.

This chain uses TRBV7-8 with TRBJ2-7, with D possibly TRBD2 on 6 matching bases. The germline gives CDR1 SGHVS, CDR2 FQNEAQ. The CDR3 runs 13 residues. Trimming pared 1 base from V and 7 bases from J, leaving 11 bases between. The CDR3 region has the DNA TGTGCCAGCAGCTTAGGGGGGGATTGGGAGCAGTACTTC. This encodes CASSLGGDWEQYF.

The rearrangement links TRBV5-4 to TRBJ1-2; D is uncertain. The CDR3 totals 14 residues. Trimming removed 0 bases from V and 8 bases from J, with 14 bases in between. Looked up from germline, CDR1 is SGHNT and CDR2 is YYREEE (reference sequence). The CDR3 coding sequence is TGTGCCAGCAGCTTGGTTGGCTCCCGATCGGGCTACACCTTC. Protein: CASSLVGSRSGYTF.

CDR3 sequence: CASSFLASGGAFASEQYF. The DNA for the CDR3 is TGTGCCAGCAGCTTCCTGGCTAGCGGGGGGGCTTTCGCTTCCGAGCAGTACTTC. The chain has TRBV7-2 and TRBJ2-5; the match to TRBD2 covers 12 bases. The J call may not be correct, given that the DNA end is closer to TRBJ2-7. The CDR3 sequence is 18 residues long. Germline values: CDR1 SGHTA, CDR2 FQGNSA.

The chain uses TRBV27 and TRBJ2-2, with a tentative D call TRBD2 (5 bases). The germline gives CDR1 MNHEY, CDR2 SMNVEV (reference sequence). V gave up 2 bases and J gave up 1 base, with 17 bases separating them. This CDR3 comprises 18 residues. Here the CDR3 DNA reads TGTGCCAGCAGTTTAGGAGGCGCTCGATTCTGGAACACCGGGGAGCTGTTTTTT. Residues: CASSLGGARFWNTGELFF.

This clone was seen just once. The V gene is TRBV19, the J gene TRBJ2-3; D gene uncertain. This CDR3 is built from 12 residues. Trimming shortened V by 6 bases and J by 1 base, and 5 bases separated the two germline ends. Per the germline V gene, CDR1 is LNHDA and CDR2 is SQIVND (reference sequence). In DNA form, the CDR3 reads TGTGCCAGTAGCACAGGCACAGATACGCAGTATTTT. The encoded protein is CASSTGTDTQYF. Looking up the rest from reference TRBV19 and TRBJ2-3 gives the full variable domain: DGGITQSPKYLFRKEGQNVTLSCEQNLNHDAMYWYRQDPGQGLRLIYYSQIVNDFQKGDIAEGYSVSREKKESFPLTVTSAQKNPTAFYLCASSTGTDTQYFGPGTRLTVL.

The rearrangement uses TRBV7-2 and TRBJ2-7, with 7 bases aligning to TRBD2. Germline CDR1 reads SGHTA; CDR2 reads FQGNSA. The CDR3 length is 15 residues. V shed 1 base, J shed 5 bases, and the junction held 8 bases outside the gene matches. CDR3 amino acids: CASSLVGGPANEQYF. The CDR3 DNA reads as TGTGCCAGCAGCTTAGTGGGAGGGCCCGCAAACGAGCAGTACTTC.

CDR3 nucleotides: TGCGCCAGCAGCTTGGAGGCCGGGACTTACTACAATGAGCAGTTCTTC. Its translation is CASSLEAGTYYNEQFF. The rearrangement links TRBV5-1 to TRBJ2-1; tentatively, D is TRBD2 (6 bases). The CDR3 is 16 residues long. V was shortened by 0 bases and J by 3 bases, with 13 bases between the two germline ends. Germline V lookup: CDR1 SGHRS, CDR2 YFSETQ.

This clone was observed once. CDR3 residues: CASSSRGRGFEQYF. CDR3 bases: TGTGCCAGCAGCTCTAGGGGCAGGGGATTTGAGCAGTACTTC. The genes are TRBV7-2 and TRBJ2-7, with D possibly TRBD1 on 6 matching bases. Germline lookup yields CDR1 SGHTA and CDR2 FQGNSA. V shed 4 bases and J shed 7 bases, with 17 bases lying between them. CDR3 length: 14 amino acids.

The genes are TRBV23-1 and TRBJ1-2; 7 nucleotides line up with TRBD1. TRBV23-1 is reported as an ORF; its role is uncertain. The V and J ends lost 4 bases and 5 bases, in that order; junction bases with no gene match: 10. This CDR3 is 15 amino acids long. The CDR3 DNA is TGCGCCAGCAGTCCCAACCCCGACAGGGAATATGGCTACACCTTC. Protein: CASSPNPDREYGYTF.

This rearrangement joins TRBV5-6 to TRBJ2-5, with 9 bases aligning to TRBD1. The J call may be incorrect, as the DNA end agrees better with TRBJ2-7. The CDR3 has 18 amino acids. Germline V CDR1 and CDR2: SGHDT, YYEEEE. The CDR3 protein is CASSFLEGQGESSYEQYF. CDR3 coding DNA: TGTGCCAGCAGCTTTCTGGAGGGACAGGGTGAGAGCTCCTACGAGCAGTACTTC.

The rearrangement joins TRBV6-1 to TRBJ1-6, with D tentatively TRBD1 (5 bases). Per the germline V gene, CDR1 is MNHNS and CDR2 is SASEGT. This CDR3 is 14 amino acids long. The germline V and J ends were trimmed by 8 bases and 9 bases, with 17 bases remaining between them. CDR3 loop: CASRWRTGGSPLHF. CDR3 coding DNA: TGTGCCAGCCGTTGGAGGACCGGGGGTTCACCCCTCCACTTT.

The chain couples TRBV28 to TRBJ2-7, with 11 nucleotides matching TRBD1. Per the germline V gene, CDR1 is MDHEN and CDR2 is SYDVKM. With 2 bases clipped from V and 2 bases from J, the junction kept 2 bases outside the gene matches. The CDR3 has 15 residues. The CDR3: CASSLGGQGAYEQYF. In nucleotides, the CDR3 is TGTGCCAGCAGTTTAGGGGGACAGGGGGCCTACGAGCAGTACTTC.

The chain links TRBV7-2 to TRBJ2-7, with a tentative D call TRBD2 (6 bases). This CDR3 spans 15 amino acids. Germline CDR1 is SGHTA and CDR2 is FQGNSA. Trimming shortened V by 1 base and J by 1 base, and 11 bases separated the two germline ends. CDR3 nucleotide sequence: TGTGCCAGCAGCTTAGGGGGTAGCGGTTCCTACGAGCAGTACTTC. Encoded protein: CASSLGGSGSYEQYF. The complete variable domain, with remaining parts taken from reference TRBV7-2 and TRBJ2-7, reads GAGVSQSPSNKVTEKGKDVELRCDPISGHTALYWYRQSLGQGLEFLIYFQGNSAPDKSGLPSDRFSAERTGGSVSTLTIQRTQQEDSAVYLCASSLGGSGSYEQYFGPGTRLTVT.

The V and J genes are TRBV19 and TRBJ2-2; no clear D gene. Per the germline V gene, CDR1 is LNHDA and CDR2 is SQIVND (reference sequence). V lost 10 bases to trimming and J lost 2 bases, with 14 bases between them. There are 14 residues in the CDR3. The CDR3 loop is CATSSAGNTGELFF. CDR3 DNA sequence: TGTGCCACCTCCTCGGCAGGAAACACCGGGGAGCTGTTTTTT. Drawing the rest from reference TRBV19 and TRBJ2-2, the complete variable domain is DGGITQSPKYLFRKEGQNVTLSCEQNLNHDAMYWYRQDPGQGLRLIYYSQIVNDFQKGDIAEGYSVSREKKESFPLTVTSAQKNPTAFYLCATSSAGNTGELFFGEGSRLTVL.

This clone was detected only a few times. The chain links TRBV5-6 to TRBJ1-1; D remains ambiguous. The CDR3 runs 13 residues. The V gene's germline CDR1 is SGHDT and CDR2 YYEEEE. V gave up 4 bases and J gave up 2 bases, with 9 bases separating them. The CDR3 region is CASSAVTNTEAFF. In DNA, the CDR3 is TGTGCCAGCAGCGCGGTAACTAACACTGAAGCTTTCTTT.

This clone was seen only once. The rearrangement links TRBV5-1 to TRBJ2-5; 11 bases fit TRBD1. The CDR3 totals 15 residues. Per the germline V gene, CDR1 is SGHRS and CDR2 is YFSETQ. V shed 4 bases and J 5 bases; nucleotides not matched to a gene: 7. The DNA of the CDR3 is TGCGCCAGCAGCCGGGGACAGGGGGACTGGGAGACCCAGTACTTC. Translating it yields CASSRGQGDWETQYF.

This clone was seen a single time. V and J are TRBV27 and TRBJ2-7; TRBD2 matches at 11 bases. CDR3 length: 15 residues. The V gene's germline CDR1 is MNHEY and CDR2 SMNVEV (reference sequence). J was trimmed by 9 bases and V by 2 bases; bases with no gene match: 9. CDR3 nucleotides: TGTGCCAGCAGTTTAAGGGTGACTAGCGGGGTTGGGCAGTACTTC. It specifies CASSLRVTSGVGQYF.

This chain joins TRBV7-2 and TRBJ2-2; 7 nucleotides agree with TRBD1. This CDR3 has 17 residues. After removal of 1 base from V and 7 bases from J, the junction contained 12 bases not matched to a gene. In germline, CDR1 is SGHTA, CDR2 FQGNSA. The CDR3 region is CASSLGRPTGLSGELFF. As DNA, the CDR3 is TGTGCCAGCAGCTTAGGGAGGCCGACAGGGCTTAGCGGGGAGCTGTTTTTT.

The chain employs TRBV18 and TRBJ2-7, with a tentative D call TRBD2 (5 bases). Germline V gene sequence: CDR1 KGHSH, CDR2 LQKENI. The CDR3 totals 14 residues. Trimming shortened V by 5 bases and J by 1 base, and 12 bases separated the two germline ends. CDR3 amino acids: CASSTFGVSYEQYF. The CDR3 DNA reads as TGTGCCAGCTCAACGTTCGGGGTGTCCTACGAGCAGTACTTC.

The V and J genes are TRBV5-6 and TRBJ2-5; TRBD1 might be the D (5 bases). Deletions cut 1 base from V and 4 bases from J, with 8 bases between. The CDR3 has 13 amino acids. Germline V lookup: CDR1 SGHDT, CDR2 YYEEEE. The CDR3 coding sequence is TGTGCCAGCAGCTTGACAGGTGGAGAGACCCAGTACTTC. This codes for CASSLTGGETQYF.

The chain combines TRBV11-2 with TRBJ2-7; D call uncertain. There are 14 residues in the CDR3. V lost 3 bases and J 0 bases, leaving 9 bases between the germline ends. Germline CDR1 and CDR2: SGHAT and FQNNGV. For the CDR3, the DNA is TGTGCCAGCAGCTTTGGCTCCAGCTCCTACGAGCAGTACTTC. Translated, it gives CASSFGSSSYEQYF. The complete variable domain, with remaining parts taken from reference TRBV11-2 and TRBJ2-7, reads EAGVAQSPRYKIIEKRQSVAFWCNPISGHATLYWYQQILGQGPKLLIQFQNNGVVDDSQLPKDRFSAERLKGVDSTLKIQPAKLEDSAVYLCASSFGSSSYEQYFGPGTRLTVT.

The J gene is TRBJ2-6, the V gene TRBV7-3; D call uncertain. Germline V gene lookup returns CDR1 SGHTA and CDR2 FQGTGA. V was trimmed by 4 bases and J by 0 bases, leaving 7 bases between them. The CDR3 sequence is 15 residues long. The CDR3 sequence: CASSYRHSGANVLTF. DNA of the CDR3: TGTGCCAGCAGCTACCGACACTCTGGGGCCAACGTCCTGACTTTC.

The gene calls are TRBV6-1 and TRBJ2-7; D call uncertain. The CDR3 length is 20 residues. The V end was cut by 2 bases, the J end by 1 base, with 27 bases between. Germline-derived CDR1 and CDR2 are MNHNS and SASEGT. The CDR3 here is CASSERPPSYYGSVSYEQYF. The CDR3 nucleotides are TGTGCCAGCAGTGAAAGACCTCCCTCCTACTATGGGTCCGTTTCCTACGAGCAGTACTTC.